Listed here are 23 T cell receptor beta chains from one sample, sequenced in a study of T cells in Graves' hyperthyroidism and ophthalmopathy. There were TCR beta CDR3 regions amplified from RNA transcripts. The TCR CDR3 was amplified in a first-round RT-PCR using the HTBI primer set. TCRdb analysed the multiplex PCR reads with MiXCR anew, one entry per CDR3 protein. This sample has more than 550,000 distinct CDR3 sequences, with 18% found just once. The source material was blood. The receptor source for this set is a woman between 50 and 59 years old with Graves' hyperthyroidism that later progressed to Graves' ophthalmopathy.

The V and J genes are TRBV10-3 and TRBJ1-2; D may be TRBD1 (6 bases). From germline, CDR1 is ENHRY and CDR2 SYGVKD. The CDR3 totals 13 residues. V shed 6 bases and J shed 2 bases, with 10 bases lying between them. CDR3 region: CAIRIQGNYGYTF. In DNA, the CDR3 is TGTGCCATCAGAATACAGGGAAACTATGGCTACACCTTC.

DNA for the CDR3: TGTGCCAGCAGTTACAACACAGATACGCAGTATTTT. It encodes CASSYNTDTQYF. This chain joins TRBV6-2 or TRBV6-3 and TRBJ2-3, with D unclear. Between the trimmed V and J ends, which lost 2 bases and 2 bases, there was a span of 2 bases. CDR1 is MNHEY, CDR2 SVGEGT, per germline. There are 12 residues in the CDR3.

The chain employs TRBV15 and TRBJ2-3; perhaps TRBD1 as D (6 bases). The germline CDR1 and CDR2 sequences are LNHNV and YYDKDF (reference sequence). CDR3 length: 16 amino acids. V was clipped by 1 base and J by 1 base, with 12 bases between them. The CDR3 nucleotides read TGTGCCACCAGCAGAGGTAGGACAGTGGGCACAGATACGCAGTATTTT. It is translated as CATSRGRTVGTDTQYF.

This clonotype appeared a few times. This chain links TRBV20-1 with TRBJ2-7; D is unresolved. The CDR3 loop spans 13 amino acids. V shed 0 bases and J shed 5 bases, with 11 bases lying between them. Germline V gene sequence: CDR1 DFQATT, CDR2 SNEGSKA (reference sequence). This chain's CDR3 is CSARDLVGNEQYF. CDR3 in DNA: TGCAGTGCTAGAGATCTAGTGGGGAACGAGCAGTACTTC.

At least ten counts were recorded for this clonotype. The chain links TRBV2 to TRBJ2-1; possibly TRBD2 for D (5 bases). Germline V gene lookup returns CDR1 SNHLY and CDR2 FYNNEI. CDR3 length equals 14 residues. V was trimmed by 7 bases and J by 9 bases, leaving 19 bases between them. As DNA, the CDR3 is TGTGCCAGCATATCACTAGGGAACTTCGGTGAGCAGTTCTTC. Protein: CASISLGNFGEQFF.

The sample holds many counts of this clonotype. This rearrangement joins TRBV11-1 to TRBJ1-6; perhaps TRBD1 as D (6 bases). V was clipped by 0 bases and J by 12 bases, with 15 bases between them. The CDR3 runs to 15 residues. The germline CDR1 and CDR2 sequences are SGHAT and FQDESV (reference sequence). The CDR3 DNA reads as TGTGCCAGCAGCTTAGCGTCCGGGGGCCGTAGACCCCTCCACTTT. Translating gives CASSLASGGRRPLHF.

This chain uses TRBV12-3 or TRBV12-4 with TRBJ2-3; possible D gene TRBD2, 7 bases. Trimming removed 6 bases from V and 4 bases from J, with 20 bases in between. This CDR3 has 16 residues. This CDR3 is CASSQRGGGVADTQYF. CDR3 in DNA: TGTGCCAGCAGCCAACGAGGGGGGGGGGTAGCAGATACGCAGTATTTT.

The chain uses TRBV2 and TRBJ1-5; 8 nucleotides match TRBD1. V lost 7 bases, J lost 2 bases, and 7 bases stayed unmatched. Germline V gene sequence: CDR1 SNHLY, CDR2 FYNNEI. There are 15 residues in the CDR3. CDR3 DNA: TGTGCCAGCAAAATTGCGACAGGGGGCAATCAGCCCCAGCATTTT. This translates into CASKIATGGNQPQHF.

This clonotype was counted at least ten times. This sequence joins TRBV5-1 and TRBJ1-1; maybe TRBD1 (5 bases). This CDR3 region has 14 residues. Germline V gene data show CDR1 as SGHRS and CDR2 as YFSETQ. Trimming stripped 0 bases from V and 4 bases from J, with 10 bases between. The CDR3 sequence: CASSLVSGGTEAFF. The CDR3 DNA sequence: TGCGCCAGCAGCTTGGTTTCTGGGGGCACTGAAGCTTTCTTT.

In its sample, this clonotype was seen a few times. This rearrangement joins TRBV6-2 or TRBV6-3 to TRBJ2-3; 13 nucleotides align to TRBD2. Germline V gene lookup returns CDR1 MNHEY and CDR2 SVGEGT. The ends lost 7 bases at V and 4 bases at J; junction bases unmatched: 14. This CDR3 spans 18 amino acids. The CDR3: CASTEGSRLAGGPDTQYF. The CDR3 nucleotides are TGTGCCAGCACCGAAGGGTCAAGACTAGCGGGGGGCCCAGATACGCAGTATTTT.

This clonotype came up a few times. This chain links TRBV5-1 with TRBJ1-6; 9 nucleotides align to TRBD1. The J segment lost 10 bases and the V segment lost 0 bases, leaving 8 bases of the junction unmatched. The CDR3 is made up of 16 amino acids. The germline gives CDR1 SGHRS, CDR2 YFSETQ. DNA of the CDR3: TGCGCCAGCAGCTTGGGCCTCGGACAGGGGAACTCACCCCTCCACTTT. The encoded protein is CASSLGLGQGNSPLHF.

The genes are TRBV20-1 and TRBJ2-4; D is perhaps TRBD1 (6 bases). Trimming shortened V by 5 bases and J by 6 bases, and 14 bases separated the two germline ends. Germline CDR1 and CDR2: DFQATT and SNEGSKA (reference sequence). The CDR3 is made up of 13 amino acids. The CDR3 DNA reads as TGCAGTGCTGTACAGGGTTTTAGAAACATTCAGTACTTC. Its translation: CSAVQGFRNIQYF.

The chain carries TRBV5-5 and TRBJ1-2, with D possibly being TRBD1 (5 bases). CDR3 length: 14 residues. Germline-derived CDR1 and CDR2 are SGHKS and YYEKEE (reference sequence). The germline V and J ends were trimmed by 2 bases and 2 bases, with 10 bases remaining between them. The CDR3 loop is CASSLDEGNYGYTF. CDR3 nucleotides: TGTGCCAGCAGCTTAGACGAGGGGAACTATGGCTACACCTTC.

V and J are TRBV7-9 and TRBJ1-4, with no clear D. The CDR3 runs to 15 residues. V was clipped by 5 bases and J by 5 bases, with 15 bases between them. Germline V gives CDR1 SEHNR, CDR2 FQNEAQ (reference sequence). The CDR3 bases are TGTGCCAGCAGCACTTCAGGAACTAACAATGAAAAACTGTTTTTT. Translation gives CASSTSGTNNEKLFF.

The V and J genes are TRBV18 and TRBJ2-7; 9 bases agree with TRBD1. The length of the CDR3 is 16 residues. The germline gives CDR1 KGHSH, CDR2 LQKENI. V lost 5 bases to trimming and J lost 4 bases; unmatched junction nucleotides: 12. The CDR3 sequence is CASSLTYGTGTYEQYF. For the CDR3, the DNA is TGTGCCAGCTCATTAACTTACGGGACAGGGACGTACGAGCAGTACTTC.

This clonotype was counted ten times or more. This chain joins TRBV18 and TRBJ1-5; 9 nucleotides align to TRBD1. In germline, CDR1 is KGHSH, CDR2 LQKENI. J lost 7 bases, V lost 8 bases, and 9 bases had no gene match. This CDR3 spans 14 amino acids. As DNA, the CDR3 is TGTGCCAGCACGCGGGACAGGGTTGGGCAGCCCCAGCATTTT. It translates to CASTRDRVGQPQHF.

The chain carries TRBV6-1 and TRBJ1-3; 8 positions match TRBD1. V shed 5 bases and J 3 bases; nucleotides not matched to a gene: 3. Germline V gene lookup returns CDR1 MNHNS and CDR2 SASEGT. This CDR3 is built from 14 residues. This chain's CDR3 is CASSTGQGGNTIYF. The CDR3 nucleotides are TGTGCCAGCAGTACCGGACAGGGTGGAAACACCATATATTTT.

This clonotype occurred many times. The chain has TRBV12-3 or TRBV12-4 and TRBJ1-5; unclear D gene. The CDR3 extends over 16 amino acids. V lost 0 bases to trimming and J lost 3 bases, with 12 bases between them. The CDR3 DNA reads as TGTGCCAGCAGTTTAGCGCGGAGCATTTACAATCAGCCCCAGCATTTT. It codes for CASSLARSIYNQPQHF.

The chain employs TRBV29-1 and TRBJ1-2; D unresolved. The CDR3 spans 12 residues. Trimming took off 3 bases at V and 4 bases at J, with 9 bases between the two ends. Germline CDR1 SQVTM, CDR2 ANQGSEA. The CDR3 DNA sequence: TGCAGCGTTGAGGTTAAGGTCTATGGCTACACCTTC. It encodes CSVEVKVYGYTF.

The CDR3 sequence is CSARDMVSYEQYF. DNA of the CDR3: TGCAGTGCTAGAGATATGGTCTCCTACGAGCAGTACTTC. V gene TRBV20-1 combines with J gene TRBJ2-7; D ambiguous. This CDR3 is 13 amino acids long. V lost 0 bases and J 0 bases, leaving 6 bases between the germline ends. CDR1 and CDR2 (germline): DFQATT, SNEGSKA (reference sequence).

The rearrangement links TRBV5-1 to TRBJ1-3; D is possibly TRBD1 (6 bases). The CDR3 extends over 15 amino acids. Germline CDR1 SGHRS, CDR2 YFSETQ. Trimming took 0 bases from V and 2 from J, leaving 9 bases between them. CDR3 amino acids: CASSLEQGAGNTIYF. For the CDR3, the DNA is TGCGCCAGCAGCTTGGAACAGGGCGCTGGAAACACCATATATTTT.

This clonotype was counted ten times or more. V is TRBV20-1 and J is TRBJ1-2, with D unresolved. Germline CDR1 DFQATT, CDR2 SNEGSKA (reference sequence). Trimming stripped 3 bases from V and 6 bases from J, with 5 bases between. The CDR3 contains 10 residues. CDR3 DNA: TGCAGTGCTAGCGGGGATGGCTACACCTTC. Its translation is CSASGDGYTF.

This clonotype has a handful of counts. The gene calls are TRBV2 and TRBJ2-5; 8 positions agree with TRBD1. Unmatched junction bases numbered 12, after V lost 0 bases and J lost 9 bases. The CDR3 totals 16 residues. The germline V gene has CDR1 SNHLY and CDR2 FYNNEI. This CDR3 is CASSEALVRGLEAQYF. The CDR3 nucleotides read TGTGCCAGCAGTGAAGCGCTTGTCAGGGGGCTTGAGGCCCAGTACTTC.